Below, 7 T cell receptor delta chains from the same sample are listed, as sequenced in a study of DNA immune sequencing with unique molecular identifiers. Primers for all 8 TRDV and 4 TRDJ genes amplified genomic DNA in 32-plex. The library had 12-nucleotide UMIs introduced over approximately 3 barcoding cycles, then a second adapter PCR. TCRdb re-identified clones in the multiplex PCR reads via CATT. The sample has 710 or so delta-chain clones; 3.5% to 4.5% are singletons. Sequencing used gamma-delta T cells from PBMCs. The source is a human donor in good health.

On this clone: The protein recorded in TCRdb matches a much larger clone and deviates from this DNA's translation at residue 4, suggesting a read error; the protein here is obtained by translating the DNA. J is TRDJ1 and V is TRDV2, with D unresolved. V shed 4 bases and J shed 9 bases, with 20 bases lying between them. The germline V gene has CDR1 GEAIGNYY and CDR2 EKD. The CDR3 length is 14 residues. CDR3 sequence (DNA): TGTGCCTGTGAGACTTTGGGAGGATCGAGGGAACTCATCTTT. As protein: CACETLGGSRELIF.

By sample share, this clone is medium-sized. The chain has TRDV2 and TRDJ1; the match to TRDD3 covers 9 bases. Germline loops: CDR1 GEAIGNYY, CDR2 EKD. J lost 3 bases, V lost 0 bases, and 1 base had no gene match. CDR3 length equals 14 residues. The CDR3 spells CACDTWGISDKLIF. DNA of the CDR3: TGTGCCTGTGACACCTGGGGGATATCCGATAAACTCATCTTT.

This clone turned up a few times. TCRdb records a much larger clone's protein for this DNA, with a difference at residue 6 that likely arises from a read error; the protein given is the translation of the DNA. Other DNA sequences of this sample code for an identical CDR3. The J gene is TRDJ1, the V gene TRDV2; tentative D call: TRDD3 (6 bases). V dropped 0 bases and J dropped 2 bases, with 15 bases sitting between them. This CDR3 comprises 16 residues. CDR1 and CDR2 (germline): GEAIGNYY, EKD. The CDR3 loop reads CACDTFGGTITDKLIF. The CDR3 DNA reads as TGTGCCTGTGACACCTTCGGGGGGACGATTACCGATAAACTCATCTTT.

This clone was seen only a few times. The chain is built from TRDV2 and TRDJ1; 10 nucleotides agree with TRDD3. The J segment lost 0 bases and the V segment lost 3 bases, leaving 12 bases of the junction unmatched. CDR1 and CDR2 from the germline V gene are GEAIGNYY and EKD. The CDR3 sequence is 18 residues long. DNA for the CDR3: TGTGCCTGTGACGCCGTACTGGGGGATCCTCGGTACACCGATAAACTCATCTTT. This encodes CACDAVLGDPRYTDKLIF.

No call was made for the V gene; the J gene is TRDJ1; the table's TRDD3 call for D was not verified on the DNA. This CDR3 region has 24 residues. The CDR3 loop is CACDTLTSYVSQAGGRPPTDKLIF. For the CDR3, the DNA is TGTGCCTGTGACACCCTTACTTCATACGTGTCCCAAGCTGGGGGACGACCACCGACCGATAAACTCATCTTT.

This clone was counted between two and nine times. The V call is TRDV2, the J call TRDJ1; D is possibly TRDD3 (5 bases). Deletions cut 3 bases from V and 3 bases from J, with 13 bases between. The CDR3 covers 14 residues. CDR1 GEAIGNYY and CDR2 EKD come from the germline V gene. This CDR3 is CACDRKILADKLIF. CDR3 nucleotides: TGTGCCTGTGACCGGAAGATACTAGCCGATAAACTCATCTTT.

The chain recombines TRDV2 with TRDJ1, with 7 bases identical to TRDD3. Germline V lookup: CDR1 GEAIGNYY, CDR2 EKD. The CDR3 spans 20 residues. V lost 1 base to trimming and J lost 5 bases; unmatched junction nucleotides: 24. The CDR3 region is CACDTVKTELLFILGDKLIF. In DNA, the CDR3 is TGTGCCTGTGACACAGTAAAAACGGAACTTCTTTTTATACTGGGGGATAAACTCATCTTT.